These 26 T cell receptor beta chains were sequenced from one sample in a study of naive and memory T cell subsets. General study findings and limits: Possibly reflecting memory cells re-expressing CD45RA, a few larger clonotypes occurred in naive repertoires, especially CD8.

An equimolar mix of two oligonucleotides served as the beta constant-region primer for TRBC1 and TRBC2. Four rounds of PCR amplified the ligated cDNA using nested alpha and beta constant-region primers plus SP2. TCRdb used MiXCR to reprocess the UMI-ligation and nested PCR reads, holding one entry per CDR3 protein. The table lists 85,000 to 130,000 distinct CDR3 sequences, roughly 15% of them singletons, with about 3% in the top ten. No antigen has been assigned to these receptors. The sequencing input was naive CD8+ T cells from blood. Receptors originate from a human donor in good health.

The chain is built from TRBV11-2 and TRBJ2-7, with 9 bases aligning to TRBD2. The CDR3 has 17 residues. The ends lost 2 bases at V and 7 bases at J; junction bases unmatched: 15. The germline V gene encodes CDR1 SGHAT and CDR2 FQNNGV. The CDR3 nucleotides read TGTGCCAGCAGCTTAAGCGGGATGGCGGGGGGGCCGTGGGAGCAGTACTTC. It specifies CASSLSGMAGGPWEQYF.

This clonotype came up a few times. The chain links TRBV9 to TRBJ2-7, with D perhaps TRBD1 (6 bases). Germline lookup yields CDR1 SGDLS and CDR2 YYNGEE. This CDR3 is built from 14 residues. Trimming removed 0 bases from V and 2 bases from J, with 9 bases in between. The CDR3 region has the DNA TGTGCCAGCAGCGTAGGAGGGGACACCTACGAGCAGTACTTC. It translates to CASSVGGDTYEQYF.

In this sample, this clonotype turned up a few times. The CDR3 nucleotides read TGTGCCAGCAGGGATAGTAGCGGGACGACGAACAATGAGCAGTTCTTC. Translated: CASRDSSGTTNNEQFF. The chain uses TRBV2 and TRBJ2-1; TRBD2 matches 8 bases. The trim removed 6 bases at V and 5 bases at J, leaving 12 bases unmatched. The CDR3 covers 16 residues. Germline values: CDR1 SNHLY, CDR2 FYNNEI.

In its sample, this clonotype was seen a few times. The chain recombines TRBV20-1 with TRBJ1-1; D not resolved. Between the trimmed V and J ends, which lost 5 bases and 0 bases, there was a span of 10 bases. CDR3 length: 13 residues. From germline, CDR1 is DFQATT and CDR2 SNEGSKA (reference sequence). In nucleotides, the CDR3 is TGCAGTGCTGCCGGGCAGTTGAACACTGAAGCTTTCTTT. It codes for CSAAGQLNTEAFF.

J is TRBJ1-3 and V is TRBV5-4; D is uncertain. CDR1 is SGHNT, CDR2 YYREEE, per germline (reference sequence). V was shortened by 4 bases and J by 0 bases, with 14 bases between the two germline ends. CDR3 length equals 16 residues. The CDR3 is CASSPSIGASGNTIYF. Here the CDR3 DNA reads TGTGCCAGCAGCCCTTCGATCGGAGCCTCTGGAAACACCATATATTTT.

The chain has TRBV28 and TRBJ2-2; the D is unclear. With 3 bases removed from V and 4 bases from J, the gap between germline ends came to 15 bases. CDR1 and CDR2 (germline): MDHEN, SYDVKM. The CDR3 is 16 amino acids. CDR3 protein: CASSFPGWPSTGELFF. The CDR3 DNA reads TGTGCCAGCAGTTTTCCCGGGTGGCCGAGCACCGGGGAGCTGTTTTTT.

The chain employs TRBV9 and TRBJ2-3; tentatively, D is TRBD2 (5 bases). V was shortened by 4 bases and J by 6 bases, with 18 bases between the two germline ends. The CDR3 length is 15 residues. Germline-derived CDR1 and CDR2 are SGDLS and YYNGEE. The CDR3 DNA is TGTGCCAGCAGCCCCCGGGATTATCCCGGGGATACGCAGTATTTT. This encodes CASSPRDYPGDTQYF.

V usage is TRBV12-3 or TRBV12-4 and J usage is TRBJ1-3; the D is unclear. The V end was cut by 4 bases, the J end by 2 bases, with 9 bases between. This CDR3 spans 14 amino acids. The chain's CDR3 is CASSSAFTGNTIYF. CDR3 sequence (DNA): TGTGCCAGCAGTTCTGCCTTCACTGGAAACACCATATATTTT.

This clonotype was detected a few times. This CDR3 is CASSFGGSTGYTF. DNA of the CDR3: TGTGCCAGCAGTTTCGGAGGATCGACGGGCTACACCTTC. The chain uses TRBV12-3 or TRBV12-4 and TRBJ1-2; D gene unclear. Trimming shortened V by 3 bases and J by 8 bases, and 13 bases separated the two germline ends. The CDR3 consists of 13 residues.

This clonotype was recorded a few times. The chain recombines TRBV7-9 with TRBJ1-1; 8 nucleotides match TRBD1. Germline V gene sequence: CDR1 SEHNR, CDR2 FQNEAQ (reference sequence). The CDR3 totals 14 residues. V lost 6 bases, J lost 8 bases, and 11 bases stayed unmatched. The CDR3 sequence: CASSPPGQGVEAFF. The CDR3 DNA sequence: TGTGCCAGCAGTCCCCCCGGACAGGGAGTAGAAGCTTTCTTT.

This clonotype was detected only a few times. V usage is TRBV6-2 or TRBV6-3 and J usage is TRBJ1-4; D is unresolved. Germline V gene lookup returns CDR1 MNHEY and CDR2 SVGEGT. Deletions cut 0 bases from V and 8 bases from J, with 19 bases between. The CDR3 has 17 amino acids. The CDR3 DNA reads TGTGCCAGCAGTTACTCGGACCATTCCGCCGAGATGGAAAAACTGTTTTTT. Protein sequence: CASSYSDHSAEMEKLFF.

A few counts support this clonotype. This sequence joins TRBV9 and TRBJ2-3; D is unresolved. Germline CDR1 and CDR2: SGDLS and YYNGEE. V was clipped by 3 bases and J by 5 bases, with 16 bases between them. The CDR3 is 15 amino acids. CDR3 in DNA: TGTGCCAGCAGCGCCTCCCGGTTAAAGCAAGATACGCAGTATTTT. Its translation is CASSASRLKQDTQYF.

The rearrangement uses TRBV2 and TRBJ2-7, with a tentative D call TRBD1 (5 bases). The V gene lost 5 bases and the J gene lost 5 bases, with 13 bases spanning the gap. The CDR3 covers 13 residues. Germline V gives CDR1 SNHLY, CDR2 FYNNEI. The CDR3 nucleotides are TGTGCCAGCAGTCCCCCCGGCAGGGACGAGCAGTACTTC. Translation gives CASSPPGRDEQYF.

This rearrangement joins TRBV12-3 or TRBV12-4 to TRBJ1-3, with a possible D match to TRBD1 (6 bases). V dropped 4 bases and J dropped 0 bases, with 13 bases sitting between them. The CDR3 loop spans 16 amino acids. The CDR3 here is CASSSSARGSGNTIYF. The CDR3 bases are TGTGCCAGCAGTTCCTCGGCCAGGGGCTCTGGAAACACCATATATTTT.

This clonotype was observed a handful of times. This sequence joins TRBV11-3 and TRBJ2-1, with 9 bases aligning to TRBD1. The CDR3 consists of 11 residues. CDR1 and CDR2 from the germline V gene are SGHNT and YENEEA. With 10 bases clipped from V and 8 bases from J, the junction kept 3 bases outside the gene matches. CDR3 nucleotide sequence: TGTGCCACACAGGGGGCGGATGAGCAGTTCTTC. This gives the protein CATQGADEQFF.

The genes are TRBV11-1 and TRBJ2-6; either TRBD1 or TRBD2 may fit D (5 bases each). Between the trimmed V and J ends, which lost 5 bases and 0 bases, there was a span of 11 bases. Germline CDR1 is SGHAT and CDR2 is FQDESV (reference sequence). The CDR3 loop spans 16 amino acids. The CDR3 DNA follows: TGTGCCAGCAGCACTAGACAGATCTCTGGGGCCAACGTCCTGACTTTC. Residues: CASSTRQISGANVLTF.

The count of this clonotype is one. The chain links TRBV11-2 to TRBJ2-2; 13 positions match TRBD2. The V gene end was trimmed by 4 bases and the J gene end by 5 bases; junction bases not matched to a gene: 4. Looked up from germline, CDR1 is SGHAT and CDR2 is FQNNGV. The CDR3 is 16 amino acids. DNA for the CDR3: TGTGCCAGCAGCTATCCGGGACTAGCGGGAACCGGGGAGCTGTTTTTT. It codes for CASSYPGLAGTGELFF.

The V gene is TRBV12-3 or TRBV12-4, the J gene TRBJ2-7; 7 bases match TRBD2. The V segment lost 1 base and the J segment 0 bases; nucleotides outside the gene matches: 6. The CDR3 covers 16 residues. The CDR3 region has the DNA TGTGCCAGCAGTTTAGAGTCTAGCGGTAGCTCCTACGAGCAGTACTTC. This encodes CASSLESSGSSYEQYF.

This clonotype was counted a few times. The CDR3 DNA reads as TGTGCCAGCAGCCAAGAGATCGGACAGGTTTATGAGACCCAGTACTTC. Translated: CASSQEIGQVYETQYF. The rearrangement links TRBV4-2 to TRBJ2-5, with 7 bases aligning to TRBD1. Trimming took 0 bases from V and 5 from J; bases not matched to a gene: 9. CDR3 length: 16 residues. Per the germline V gene, CDR1 is LGHNA and CDR2 is YNFKEQ.

The rearrangement links TRBV6-2 or TRBV6-3 to TRBJ2-1; D might be TRBD2 (5 bases). This CDR3 contains 15 residues. V shed 4 bases and J shed 8 bases, with 18 bases lying between them. Germline-derived CDR1 and CDR2 are MNHEY and SVGEGT. CDR3 nucleotides: TGTGCCAGCAGTTTCACCCAGGACGGGGTCGATGAGCAGTTCTTC. Its protein is CASSFTQDGVDEQFF.

The chain is built from TRBV7-8 and TRBJ2-3; 10 nucleotides line up with TRBD2. There are 17 residues in the CDR3. V trimming: 5 bases; J trimming: 2 bases; junction bases outside the gene matches: 10. Germline CDR1 SGHVS, CDR2 FQNEAQ. DNA of the CDR3: TGTGCCAGCAGCCCACCTCAAAGCGGGGGGGTCACAGATACGCAGTATTTT. It specifies CASSPPQSGGVTDTQYF.

This chain links TRBV5-6 with TRBJ2-7; 8 bases map to TRBD2. The CDR3 sequence is 15 residues long. Unmatched junction bases numbered 11, after V lost 3 bases and J lost 6 bases. From germline, CDR1 is SGHDT and CDR2 YYEEEE. The CDR3 bases are TGTGCCAGCAGCTGGTTGAGAACTAGCGGCGGCGAGCAGTACTTC. This codes for CASSWLRTSGGEQYF.

The chain joins TRBV29-1 to TRBJ2-7, with D perhaps TRBD2 (5 bases). The CDR3 sequence is 12 residues long. Per the germline V gene, CDR1 is SQVTM and CDR2 is ANQGSEA. V dropped 4 bases and J dropped 6 bases, with 13 bases sitting between them. The chain's CDR3 is CSVVGVKAEQYF. The CDR3 DNA is TGCAGCGTTGTCGGGGTCAAAGCCGAGCAGTACTTC.

In this sample, this clonotype turned up a few times. The V gene is TRBV24-1, the J gene TRBJ2-1; D remains unclear. V was shortened by 2 bases and J by 4 bases, with 5 bases between the two germline ends. The CDR3 totals 13 residues. In germline, CDR1 is KGHDR, CDR2 SFDVKD. The CDR3 nucleotides read TGTGCCACCAGTGATTCCCAATACAATGAGCAGTTCTTC. Its translation: CATSDSQYNEQFF.

This clonotype was seen at least ten times. The genes are TRBV11-2 and TRBJ2-3; D call uncertain. This CDR3 has 12 residues. CDR1 is SGHAT and CDR2 is FQNNGV in the germline V gene. Deletions cut 1 base from V and 6 bases from J, with 5 bases between. CDR3 sequence: CASSLAADTQYF. The CDR3 DNA reads TGTGCCAGCAGCTTAGCGGCGGATACGCAGTATTTT. Full variable domain (missing parts from reference TRBV11-2 and TRBJ2-3): EAGVAQSPRYKIIEKRQSVAFWCNPISGHATLYWYQQILGQGPKLLIQFQNNGVVDDSQLPKDRFSAERLKGVDSTLKIQPAKLEDSAVYLCASSLAADTQYFGPGTRLTVL.

This clonotype was observed a handful of times. The chain joins TRBV20-1 to TRBJ2-3, with TRBD2 matching over 14 bases. The trim removed 6 bases at V and 5 bases at J, leaving 4 bases unmatched. The CDR3 extends over 14 amino acids. The germline V gene encodes CDR1 DFQATT and CDR2 SNEGSKA (reference sequence). DNA of the CDR3: TGCAGTGCCTGGACTAGCGGGGGGAAAGATACGCAGTATTTT. Translated: CSAWTSGGKDTQYF.